A single sample is the source of the 18 T cell receptor beta chains below, sequenced in a study of cytomegalovirus exposure and HLA in healthy donors. The PCR contained 60 Vbeta and 13 Jbeta primers. Repertoires were generated with immunoSEQ multiplex PCR, while TCRdb's copy carries only in-frame clones and drops some. The sample has more than 110,000 clones; around four fifths are singletons. Material for sequencing was PBMCs. The receptors derive from a man aged 25-45 years in good health and CMV-seronegative.

The chain is built from TRBV5-1 and TRBJ1-1; 7 bases are a match to TRBD1. CDR3 length: 14 residues. V lost 5 bases to trimming and J lost 1 base; unmatched junction nucleotides: 5. The germline CDR1 and CDR2 sequences are SGHRS and YFSETQ. The chain's CDR3 is CASSTGEWNTEAFF. The CDR3 nucleotides are TGCGCCAGCAGTACAGGGGAGTGGAACACTGAAGCTTTCTTT.

The chain has TRBV28 and TRBJ1-2; D not resolved. Trimming removed 5 bases from V and 5 bases from J, with 12 bases in between. The germline V gene encodes CDR1 MDHEN and CDR2 SYDVKM. The CDR3 contains 13 residues. Here the CDR3 reads CASSPGGRYGYTF. The CDR3 DNA follows: TGTGCCAGCAGTCCGGGTGGGAGGTATGGCTACACCTTC.

In this sample, this clone turned up a few times. This chain uses TRBV6-1 with TRBJ1-5, with D unresolved. The germline V gene has CDR1 MNHNS and CDR2 SASEGT. The CDR3 covers 15 residues. V was pared by 3 bases and J by 4 bases, with 13 bases between. Written as DNA, the CDR3 is TGTGCCAGCAGTGACGAAAAAGCGAGGAATCAGCCCCAGCATTTT. Amino acid sequence: CASSDEKARNQPQHF.

Comment on this clone: A junction boundary mismatches the germline segment, possibly from a read error. The genes are TRBV10-2 and TRBJ1-5, with D uncertain. This CDR3 region has 13 residues. CDR1 is WSHSY, CDR2 SAAADI, per germline. The CDR3 here is CASSTFGDQPQNF. CDR3 DNA sequence: TGCGCCAGCAGTACATTCGGGGATCAGCCCCAGAATTTT.

This clone is a singleton in its sample. This chain uses TRBV13 with TRBJ2-5; a weak D match, TRBD2 (5 bases). Trimming left V 4 bases short and J 7 bases short, with 10 bases between. The CDR3 loop spans 12 amino acids. CDR1 is PRHDT, CDR2 FYEKMQ, per germline (reference sequence). The CDR3 sequence is CASSWREGTQYF. CDR3 coding DNA: TGTGCCAGCAGCTGGCGAGAGGGGACCCAGTACTTC.

The chain uses TRBV9 and TRBJ1-2; 8 bases align to TRBD1. Germline-derived CDR1 and CDR2 are SGDLS and YYNGEE. This CDR3 is 15 amino acids long. J lost 0 bases, V lost 3 bases, and 4 bases had no gene match. DNA for the CDR3: TGTGCCAGCAGCGCCCCGGACAGGGCTAACTATGGCTACACCTTC. Translation: CASSAPDRANYGYTF.

The chain links TRBV30 to TRBJ1-4; perhaps TRBD1 as D (5 bases). With 3 bases removed from V and 8 bases from J, the gap between germline ends came to 19 bases. The CDR3 contains 15 residues. Germline CDR1 reads GTSNPN; CDR2 reads SVGIG (reference sequence). The CDR3 DNA reads as TGTGCCTGGAGCGCAGCTCGGGGGGGGTACGAAAAACTGTTTTTT. It specifies CAWSAARGGYEKLFF.

The V call is TRBV29-1, the J call TRBJ2-1; TRBD2 agrees at 8 bases. This CDR3 is built from 13 residues. The germline CDR1 and CDR2 sequences are SQVTM and ANQGSEA. The ends lost 4 bases at V and 4 bases at J; junction bases unmatched: 3. The CDR3 DNA follows: TGCAGCGTTGTAGCGGGGTGGTACAATGAGCAGTTCTTC. As protein: CSVVAGWYNEQFF.

The chain uses TRBV7-3 and TRBJ2-2; possible D gene TRBD1, 8 bases. V lost 5 bases and J 6 bases, leaving 19 bases between the germline ends. CDR1 is SGHTA, CDR2 FQGTGA, per germline. CDR3 length equals 16 residues. CDR3 sequence (DNA): TGTGCCAGCAGCCCCGGGGGGCAGGGGGCATCCGGGGAGCTGTTTTTT. Its translation: CASSPGGQGASGELFF. The variable domain in full, with the rest retrieved from reference TRBV7-3 and TRBJ2-2, is GAGVSQTPSNKVTEKGKYVELRCDPISGHTALYWYRQSLGQGPEFLIYFQGTGAADDSGLPNDRFFAVRPEGSVSTLKIQRTERGDSAVYLCASSPGGQGASGELFFGEGSRLTVL.

This clone was recorded only once. The chain combines TRBV11-1 with TRBJ2-7; 10 nucleotides line up with TRBD1. The trim removed 5 bases at V and 5 bases at J, leaving 12 bases unmatched. Germline V gives CDR1 SGHAT, CDR2 FQDESV (reference sequence). The CDR3 is made up of 16 amino acids. The CDR3 loop reads CASSRTRDRGRHEQYF. Here the CDR3 DNA reads TGTGCCAGCAGCAGGACCCGGGACAGGGGACGCCACGAGCAGTACTTC.

The gene calls are TRBV5-4 and TRBJ2-5; TRBD1 aligns across 8 bases. Trimming cost V 3 bases and J 11 bases; bases outside gene matches: 15. The V gene's germline CDR1 is SGHNT and CDR2 YYREEE (reference sequence). The CDR3 is 15 amino acids. CDR3 coding DNA: TGTGCCAGCAGCTCCCGGGACAGGAGCTCTGGGGAGCAGTACTTC. It specifies CASSSRDRSSGEQYF.

The gene calls are TRBV5-1 and TRBJ2-1, with 10 bases fitting TRBD2. J lost 12 bases, V lost 0 bases, and 12 bases had no gene match. Germline V gives CDR1 SGHRS, CDR2 YFSETQ. The CDR3 is 16 amino acids. CDR3 nucleotides: TGCGCCAGCAGCTTGGATCCCGCTAGCGGGAGAGGTGGGCAGTTCTTC. As protein: CASSLDPASGRGGQFF.

The chain links TRBV4-1 to TRBJ2-7, with D possibly matching TRBD1 (7 bases). The CDR3 loop spans 15 amino acids. Trimming pared 1 base from V and 0 bases from J, leaving 10 bases between. Germline V lookup: CDR1 MGHRA, CDR2 YSYEKL. The CDR3 protein is CASSQARGASYEQYF. The CDR3 DNA sequence: TGCGCCAGCAGCCAAGCCAGGGGGGCCTCCTACGAGCAGTACTTC.

This sequence joins TRBV28 and TRBJ1-2, with TRBD1 as a possible D gene (5 bases). Trimming cost V 5 bases and J 4 bases, with 11 bases left between them. The CDR3 sequence is 13 residues long. Per germline, CDR1 MDHEN and CDR2 SYDVKM. In DNA form, the CDR3 reads TGTGCCAGCAGTGACATCGGGGGCTATGGCTACACCTTC. It is translated as CASSDIGGYGYTF.

This clone has ten or more counts. The chain recombines TRBV6-4 with TRBJ2-1, with TRBD2 matching 8 bases. Germline V gene data show CDR1 as MRHNA and CDR2 as SNTAGT. This CDR3 spans 16 amino acids. V trimming: 0 bases; J trimming: 4 bases; junction bases outside the gene matches: 5. Here the CDR3 DNA reads TGTGCCAGCAGTGACTCTAGCGGGGAAGGTTACAATGAGCAGTTCTTC. Translating it yields CASSDSSGEGYNEQFF.

CDR3 in amino acids: CASRRDSPGELFF. The CDR3, as DNA: TGTGCCAGCAGACGGGATAGTCCCGGGGAGCTGTTTTTT. V usage is TRBV7-2 and J usage is TRBJ2-2; TRBD2 might be the D (5 bases). V was cut by 6 bases and J by 6 bases, with 11 bases left in between. The CDR3 sequence is 13 residues long. Germline CDR1 is SGHTA and CDR2 is FQGNSA. Using reference TRBV7-2 and TRBJ2-2 for the parts outside the CDR3, the full variable domain is GAGVSQSPSNKVTEKGKDVELRCDPISGHTALYWYRQSLGQGLEFLIYFQGNSAPDKSGLPSDRFSAERTGGSVSTLTIQRTQQEDSAVYLCASRRDSPGELFFGEGSRLTVL.

The V gene is TRBV4-1, the J gene TRBJ1-6; the match to TRBD1 covers 8 bases. Looked up from germline, CDR1 is MGHRA and CDR2 is YSYEKL. This CDR3 spans 15 amino acids. The J segment lost 9 bases and the V segment lost 0 bases, leaving 4 bases of the junction unmatched. The DNA for the CDR3 is TGCGCCAGCAGCCAAGATGTGACAGGGGTTTCACCCCTCCACTTT. It specifies CASSQDVTGVSPLHF.

The chain combines TRBV2 with TRBJ2-5; 11 bases match TRBD2. The CDR3 totals 16 residues. In germline, CDR1 is SNHLY, CDR2 FYNNEI. J lost 2 bases, V lost 4 bases, and 6 bases had no gene match. The CDR3 protein is CASSALAGENQETQYF. CDR3 coding DNA: TGTGCCAGCAGTGCACTAGCGGGGGAGAATCAAGAGACCCAGTACTTC.